This T cell receptor beta chain is drawn from a study of chemoradiotherapy in HPV16-positive cancers. Study-wide results and caveats: During treatment, candidate HPV-specific clones and E7-related motifs expanded in tumor.

Only in-frame clones appear in the TCRdb table, and some are missing; sequencing was by immunoSEQ multiplex PCR. The table records about 7,500 clones, over 55% of them present only once. Germline CDR1 is MGHDK and CDR2 is SYGVNS. This CDR3 has 17 residues. V was pared by 2 bases and J by 4 bases, with 20 bases between. This clone was seen only once. Its antigen is unknown. V and J are TRBV25-1 and TRBJ2-5; possible D gene TRBD2, 5 bases. This material consisted of tumor tissue, taken from a patient who underwent chemoradiotherapy. The source is a human donor with HPV-associated anogenital cancer. DNA of the CDR3: TGTGCCAGCAGTGAACTCTCGGGGTCCGCGTCGGGAGAGACCCAGTACTTC. Translating gives CASSELSGSASGETQYF.